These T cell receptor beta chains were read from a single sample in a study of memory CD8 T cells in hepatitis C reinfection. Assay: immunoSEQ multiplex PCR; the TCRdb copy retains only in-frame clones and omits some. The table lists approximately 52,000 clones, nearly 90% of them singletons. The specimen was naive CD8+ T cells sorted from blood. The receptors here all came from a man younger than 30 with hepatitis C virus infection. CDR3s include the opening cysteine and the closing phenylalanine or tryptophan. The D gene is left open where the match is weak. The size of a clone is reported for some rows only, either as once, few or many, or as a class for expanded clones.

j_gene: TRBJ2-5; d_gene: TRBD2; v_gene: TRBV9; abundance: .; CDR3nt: TGTGCCAGCAGCCCGGGACTAGCGGGAGGGCCGGAAGAGCAGTACTTC; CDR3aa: CASSPGLAGGPEEQYF
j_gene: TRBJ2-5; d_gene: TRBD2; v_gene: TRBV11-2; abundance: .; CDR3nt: TGTGCCAGCAGCTTAGAGTTTTTTGCGGGAGGGGAGACCCAGTACTTC; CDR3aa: CASSLEFFAGGETQYF
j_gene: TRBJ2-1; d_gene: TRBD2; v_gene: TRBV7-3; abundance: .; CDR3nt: TGTGCCAGCTTGACTAGCGGGACAAGCGAGAATGAGCAGTTCTTC; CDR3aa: CASLTSGTSENEQFF
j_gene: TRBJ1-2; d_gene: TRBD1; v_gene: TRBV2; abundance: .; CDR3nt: TGTGCCAGCAGTAACCCGGACAGGGCTAACTATGGCTACACCTTC; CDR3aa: CASSNPDRANYGYTF
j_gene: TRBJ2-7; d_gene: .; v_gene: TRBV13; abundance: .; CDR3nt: TGTGCCAGCAGCTTAGGGGTAACGGGAGCACTCTACGAGCAGTACTTC; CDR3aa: CASSLGVTGALYEQYF
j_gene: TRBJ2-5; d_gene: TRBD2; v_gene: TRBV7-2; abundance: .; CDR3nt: TGTGCCAGCAGCTGGACCGGGGCTAGCGGGTACCAAGAGACCCAGTACTTC; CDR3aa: CASSWTGASGYQETQYF
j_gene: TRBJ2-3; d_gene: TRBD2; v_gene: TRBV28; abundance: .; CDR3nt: TGTGCCGGGGGGGGAAGGCTCGTAGATACGCAGTATTTT; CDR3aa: CAGGGRLVDTQYF
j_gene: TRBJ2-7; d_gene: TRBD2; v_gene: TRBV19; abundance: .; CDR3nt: TGTGCCAGTAGTACCGGACTAGCGGGATCCTGGGAGCAGTACTTC; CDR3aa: CASSTGLAGSWEQYF
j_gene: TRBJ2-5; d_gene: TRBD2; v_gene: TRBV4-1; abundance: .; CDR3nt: TGCGCCAGCAGCCAAGATGGCACTAGCGGGAGGGCCTCCGCAGAGACCCAGTACTTC; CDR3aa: CASSQDGTSGRASAETQYF
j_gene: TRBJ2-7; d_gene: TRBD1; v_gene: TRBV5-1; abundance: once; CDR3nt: TGCGCCAGCAACCCCGGACAGGGGGCGGACGAGCAGTACTTC; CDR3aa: CASNPGQGADEQYF
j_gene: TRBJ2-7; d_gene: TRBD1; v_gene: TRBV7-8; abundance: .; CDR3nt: TGTGCCAGCAGCCCATGGACAGGGCAACCCTACGAGCAGTACTTC; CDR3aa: CASSPWTGQPYEQYF
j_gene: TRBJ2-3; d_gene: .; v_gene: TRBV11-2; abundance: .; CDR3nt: TGTGCCAGCAGCTTTGGTTATGGAGGCACAGATACGCAGTATTTT; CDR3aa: CASSFGYGGTDTQYF
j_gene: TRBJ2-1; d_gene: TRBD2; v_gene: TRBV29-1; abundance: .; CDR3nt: TGCAGCGTCGCACCACTAGCGGGAGAGTACAATGAGCAGTTCTTC; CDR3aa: CSVAPLAGEYNEQFF
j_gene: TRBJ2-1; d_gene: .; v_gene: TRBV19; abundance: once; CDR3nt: TGTGCCAGTAGTATGGCCAGGCCACACTTTGGCAATGAGCAGTTCTTC; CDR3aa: CASSMARPHFGNEQFF
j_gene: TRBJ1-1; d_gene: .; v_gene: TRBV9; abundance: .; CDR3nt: TGTGCCAGCAGCGTAGGGGGGGGAACTAAAGCTTTCTTT; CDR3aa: CASSVGGGTKAFF
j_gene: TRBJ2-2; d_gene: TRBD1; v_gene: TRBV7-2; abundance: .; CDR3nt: TGTGCCAGCAGCTTACGGACAGGGAACACCGGGGAGCTGTTTTTT; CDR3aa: CASSLRTGNTGELFF
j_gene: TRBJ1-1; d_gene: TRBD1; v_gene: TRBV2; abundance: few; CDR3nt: TGTGCCAGCAGGGATGGACAGGGGAGAGCTTTCTTT; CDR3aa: CASRDGQGRAFF
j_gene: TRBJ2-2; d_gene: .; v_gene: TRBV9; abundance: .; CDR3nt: TGTGCCAGCAGCCACCCGTGGGGCACGAACACCGGGGAGCTGTTTTTT; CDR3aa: CASSHPWGTNTGELFF
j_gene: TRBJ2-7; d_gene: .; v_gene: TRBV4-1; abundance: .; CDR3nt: TGCGCCAGCAGCCAAGATGACAACCCCGGCTACGAGCAGTACTTC; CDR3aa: CASSQDDNPGYEQYF
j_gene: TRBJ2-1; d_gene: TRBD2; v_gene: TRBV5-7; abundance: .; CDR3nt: TGTGCCAGCAGCTTACTTTCCTGTGGACTAGCGGGGTGCAATGAGCAGTTCTTC; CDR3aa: CASSLLSCGLAGCNEQFF
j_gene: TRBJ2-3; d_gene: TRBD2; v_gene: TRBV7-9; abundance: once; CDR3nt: TGTGCCAGCAGCTTTGACGGGGGGGGCACAGATACGCAGTATTTT; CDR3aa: CASSFDGGGTDTQYF
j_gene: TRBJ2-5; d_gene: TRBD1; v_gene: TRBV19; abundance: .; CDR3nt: TGTGCCAGTAGTTTCCTGGACAGGGGAAAAGAGACCCAGTACTTC; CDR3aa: CASSFLDRGKETQYF
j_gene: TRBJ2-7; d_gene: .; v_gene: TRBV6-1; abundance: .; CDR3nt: TGTGCCAGCAGTGTCACAGGGAGAGGGTACGAGCAGTACTTT; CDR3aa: CASSVTGRGYEQYF
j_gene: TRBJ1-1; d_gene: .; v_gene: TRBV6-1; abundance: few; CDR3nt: TGTGCCAGTTCAGAACAGGGCCGGATTGACACTGAAGCTTTCTTT; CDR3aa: CASSEQGRIDTEAFF
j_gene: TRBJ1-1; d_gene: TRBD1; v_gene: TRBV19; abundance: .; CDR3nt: TGTGCCAGTAGTATGGGGACAGGGTTTAGGAGCACTGAAGCTTTCTTT; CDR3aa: CASSMGTGFRSTEAFF
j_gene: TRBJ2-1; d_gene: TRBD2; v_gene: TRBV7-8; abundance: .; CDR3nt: TGTGCCAGCACCACCGGGACTAGCGGGAGTAGGGCGCAGTTCTTC; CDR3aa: CASTTGTSGSRAQFF
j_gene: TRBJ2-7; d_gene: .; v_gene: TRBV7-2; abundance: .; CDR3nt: TGTGCCAGCAGCTTAGGGGGCCAAGGCGAGCAGTACTTC; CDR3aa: CASSLGGQGEQYF
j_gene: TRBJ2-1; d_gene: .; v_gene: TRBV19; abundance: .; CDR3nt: TGTGCCAGTAGTATGTCAGGGTTCTCCTACAATGAGCAGTTCTTC; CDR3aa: CASSMSGFSYNEQFF
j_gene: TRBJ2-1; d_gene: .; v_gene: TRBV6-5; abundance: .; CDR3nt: TGTGCCAGCAGCCCGGGGTGGGAAGAGTTCTTC; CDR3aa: CASSPGWEEFF
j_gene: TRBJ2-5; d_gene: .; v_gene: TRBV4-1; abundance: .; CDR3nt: TGCGCCAGCAGCCAATCCCCGGGGTCGGAGACCCAGTACTTC; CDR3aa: CASSQSPGSETQYF
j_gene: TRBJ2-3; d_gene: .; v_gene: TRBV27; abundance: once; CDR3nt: TGTGCCAGCAGTCCAGGGATTTTAAGCACAGATACGCAGTATTTT; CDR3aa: CASSPGILSTDTQYF
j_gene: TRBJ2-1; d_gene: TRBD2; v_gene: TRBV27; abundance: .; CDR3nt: TGTGCCAGCAGTTTTGAACTAGCGGGAGGGCCGTTATTGGATGAGCAGTTCTTC; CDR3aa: CASSFELAGGPLLDEQFF
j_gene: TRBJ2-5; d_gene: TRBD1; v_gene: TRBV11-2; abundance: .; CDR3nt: TGTGCCAGCAGCCTCGGGACAGGGGGAGGGACCCAGTACTTC; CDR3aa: CASSLGTGGGTQYF
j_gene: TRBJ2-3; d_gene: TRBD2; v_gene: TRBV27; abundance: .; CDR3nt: TGTGCCAGCAGTTTAGGGACTAGCTCTACAGATACGCAGTATTTT; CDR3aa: CASSLGTSSTDTQYF
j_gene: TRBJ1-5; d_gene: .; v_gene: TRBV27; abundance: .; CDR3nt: TGTGCCAGCAGGGGAGAGTATTATAGCAATCAGCCCCAGCATTTT; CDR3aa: CASRGEYYSNQPQHF
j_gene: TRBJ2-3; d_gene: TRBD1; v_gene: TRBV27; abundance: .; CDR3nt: TGTGCCAGCAGTTTAACAGGGGCTGCGCAGTATTTT; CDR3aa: CASSLTGAAQYF
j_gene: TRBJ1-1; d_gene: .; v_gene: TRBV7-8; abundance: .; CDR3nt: TGTGCCAGCAGCTCGGGACTCGTGGACACTGAAGCTTTCTTT; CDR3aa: CASSSGLVDTEAFF
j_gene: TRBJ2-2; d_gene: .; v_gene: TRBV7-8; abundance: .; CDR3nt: TGTGCCAGCAGCGAGCCCGGTCAAAACACCGGGGAGCTGTTTTTT; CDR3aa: CASSEPGQNTGELFF
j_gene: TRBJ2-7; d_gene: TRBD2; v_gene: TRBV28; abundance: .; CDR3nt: TGTGCCAGCAGCTCCGGGACTAGCAGAGTTTACGAGCAGTACTTC; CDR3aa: CASSSGTSRVYEQYF
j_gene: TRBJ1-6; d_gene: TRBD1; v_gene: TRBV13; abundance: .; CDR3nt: TGTGCCAGCAGCCAGAACAGGGGTTATAATTCACCCCTCCACTTT; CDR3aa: CASSQNRGYNSPLHF
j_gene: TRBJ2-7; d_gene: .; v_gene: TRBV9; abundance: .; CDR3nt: TGTGCCAGCAGCGTAGGGGTTAGCGGCTACGAGCAGTACTTC; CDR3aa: CASSVGVSGYEQYF
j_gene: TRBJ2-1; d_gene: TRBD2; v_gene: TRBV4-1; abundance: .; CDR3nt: TGCGCCAGCAGCCAGGGCGGGGGGGCTTGGAGTGAGCAGTTCTTC; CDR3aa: CASSQGGGAWSEQFF
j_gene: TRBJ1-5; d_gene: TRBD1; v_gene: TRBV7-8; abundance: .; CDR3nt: TGTGCCAGCAGCCACCCGACGGGACAGGGTTCGGGCAATCAGCCCCAGCATTTT; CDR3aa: CASSHPTGQGSGNQPQHF
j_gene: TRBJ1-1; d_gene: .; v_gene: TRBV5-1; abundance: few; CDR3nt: TGCGCCAGCAGCTTGGGGGGGGGTTACACTGAAGCTTTCTTT; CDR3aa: CASSLGGGYTEAFF
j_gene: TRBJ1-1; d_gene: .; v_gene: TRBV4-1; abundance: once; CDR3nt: TGCGCCAGCAGCCAAGATCTAGGGGGCACTGAAGCTTTCTTT; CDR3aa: CASSQDLGGTEAFF